A single sample gave rise to the 20 T cell receptor beta chains below, sequenced in a study of T cell repertoires in cytomegalovirus infection. Antigen specificity for these receptors is unknown. One entry per CDR3 protein results from TCRdb running MiXCR on the reads. The data contain approximately 500,000 distinct CDR3 sequences, around a third of them singletons. The source was cultured PBMCs, collected from culture after CMV antigen stimulation. The receptor source for this set is a human donor in good health (CMV status not recorded). Some clones in this sample may be carry-over from other donors' samples.

This rearrangement joins TRBV27 to TRBJ1-6, with D maybe TRBD1 (5 bases). Germline-derived CDR1 and CDR2 are MNHEY and SMNVEV (reference sequence). The CDR3 extends over 18 amino acids. Trimming cost V 4 bases and J 7 bases, with 23 bases left between them. This chain's CDR3 is CASSSRLGERGKNSPLHF. For the CDR3, the DNA is TGTGCCAGCAGTTCCAGACTGGGGGAACGGGGGAAAAATTCACCCCTCCACTTT.

The rearrangement links TRBV5-4 to TRBJ2-1, with 7 bases lining up with TRBD2. Unmatched junction bases numbered 19, after V lost 4 bases and J lost 9 bases. The CDR3 contains 17 residues. From germline, CDR1 is SGHNT and CDR2 YYREEE (reference sequence). CDR3 DNA sequence: TGTGCCAGCAGCCCGCCAGGACTAGTACGATCTATAAGTGAGCAGTTCTTC. This encodes CASSPPGLVRSISEQFF.

This clonotype appeared many times. This chain connects TRBV7-2 to TRBJ2-7; tentatively, D is TRBD1 (6 bases). Germline CDR1 SGHTA, CDR2 FQGNSA. The ends were cut back, 5 bases at V and 2 bases at J, with 10 bases in the middle. This CDR3 is 13 amino acids long. The CDR3 region is CASSPGVTYEQYF. CDR3 in DNA: TGTGCCAGCAGCCCAGGGGTTACCTACGAGCAGTACTTC.

V and J are TRBV12-3 or TRBV12-4 and TRBJ2-7; D is uncertain. V lost 6 bases, J lost 3 bases, and 6 bases lay in between. The CDR3 extends over 11 amino acids. The CDR3 is CASSRFYEQYF. The CDR3 nucleotides are TGTGCCAGCAGCCGCTTCTACGAGCAGTACTTC.

The V and J genes are TRBV28 and TRBJ2-1; D perhaps matches TRBD2 (5 bases). The length of the CDR3 is 15 residues. Germline V gives CDR1 MDHEN, CDR2 SYDVKM. Between the trimmed V and J ends, which lost 8 bases and 1 base, there was a span of 15 bases. CDR3 amino acids: CASGSQAVSYNEQFF. The CDR3 bases are TGTGCCAGCGGCTCCCAAGCGGTTTCCTACAATGAGCAGTTCTTC. The variable domain in full, completed from reference TRBV28 and TRBJ2-1, reads DVKVTQSSRYLVKRTGEKVFLECVQDMDHENMFWYRQDPGLGLRLIYFSYDVKMKEKGDIPEGYSVSREKKERFSLILESASTNQTSMYLCASGSQAVSYNEQFFGPGTRLTVL.

Points on this clonotype: As the CDR3 is not closed by the conserved phenylalanine or tryptophan, this likely results from a read error. The V call is TRBV25-1, the J call TRBJ2-7; unclear D gene. This CDR3 comprises 14 residues. The V gene lost 1 base and the J gene lost 5 bases, with 12 bases spanning the gap. Germline V gives CDR1 MGHDK, CDR2 SYGVNS. CDR3 sequence reads: CASSEFRALDEQYL. CDR3 nucleotides: TGTGCCAGCAGTGAATTCAGAGCCCTTGACGAGCAGTACCTC.

This clonotype was counted once. The V gene is TRBV28, the J gene TRBJ1-5; no firm D call. The CDR3 has 12 residues. From germline, CDR1 is MDHEN and CDR2 SYDVKM. The V end was cut by 6 bases, the J end by 4 bases, with 7 bases between. CDR3 in DNA: TGTGCCAGCAGCGAACTAAATCAGCCCCAGCATTTT. Residues: CASSELNQPQHF.

The chain employs TRBV19 and TRBJ2-1; TRBD2 matches at 11 bases. J lost 8 bases, V lost 11 bases, and 8 bases had no gene match. Germline values: CDR1 LNHDA, CDR2 SQIVND (reference sequence). The CDR3 totals 13 residues. CDR3 bases: TGTGCCTGTCGACTAGCGGGATGGGATGAGCAGTTCTTC. The encoded protein is CACRLAGWDEQFF.

This clonotype was counted a few times. The chain links TRBV7-2 to TRBJ1-1; possible D gene TRBD1, 6 bases. The germline V gene has CDR1 SGHTA and CDR2 FQGNSA. V lost 2 bases and J 4 bases, leaving 14 bases between the germline ends. The CDR3 runs 15 residues. The chain's CDR3 is CASSLYPGEGTEAFF. The CDR3 DNA reads as TGTGCCAGCAGCTTATATCCAGGGGAGGGCACTGAAGCTTTCTTT.

This clonotype was detected only a few times. The V and J genes are TRBV5-4 and TRBJ2-5, with 9 bases lining up with TRBD1. The CDR3 has 14 residues. In germline, CDR1 is SGHNT, CDR2 YYREEE (reference sequence). The V segment lost 4 bases and the J segment 5 bases; nucleotides outside the gene matches: 6. The CDR3 sequence is CASSRTGADETQYF. CDR3 bases: TGTGCCAGCAGCCGGACAGGGGCGGATGAGACCCAGTACTTC.

This clonotype was found many times. The V gene is TRBV7-2, the J gene TRBJ2-2; D is unresolved. The length of the CDR3 is 15 residues. Per germline, CDR1 SGHTA and CDR2 FQGNSA. Trimming cost V 5 bases and J 3 bases, with 13 bases left between them. The CDR3 bases are TGTGCCAGCAGCCTCGCGGAACCAGACACCGGGGAGCTGTTTTTT. The encoded protein is CASSLAEPDTGELFF. The whole variable domain, remainder taken from reference TRBV7-2 and TRBJ2-2, is GAGVSQSPSNKVTEKGKDVELRCDPISGHTALYWYRQSLGQGLEFLIYFQGNSAPDKSGLPSDRFSAERTGGSVSTLTIQRTQQEDSAVYLCASSLAEPDTGELFFGEGSRLTVL.

This sequence joins TRBV19 and TRBJ2-1; 8 bases align to TRBD1. With V trimmed by 5 bases and J by 4 bases, 10 bases remained unmatched. Germline lookup yields CDR1 LNHDA and CDR2 SQIVND (reference sequence). The CDR3 spans 16 residues. CDR3 amino acids: CASSPYDRGRYNEQFF. CDR3 bases: TGTGCCAGTAGTCCATATGACAGGGGCCGGTACAATGAGCAGTTCTTC.

The chain combines TRBV19 with TRBJ1-3; D is undetermined. The CDR3 spans 17 residues. V shed 0 bases and J shed 0 bases, with 12 bases lying between them. From germline, CDR1 is LNHDA and CDR2 SQIVND (reference sequence). The DNA for the CDR3 is TGTGCCAGTAGTATAGATTCGGGCAGCGACTCTGGAAACACCATATATTTT. Translating gives CASSIDSGSDSGNTIYF.

This clonotype was counted only a few times. V and J are TRBV4-3 and TRBJ2-3, with D perhaps matching TRBD1 (5 bases). Deletions cut 0 bases from V and 2 bases from J, with 9 bases between. The CDR3 has 15 residues. Germline V gene data show CDR1 as LGHNA and CDR2 as YSLEER. The CDR3 reads CASSQDRVPTDTQYF. CDR3 DNA sequence: TGCGCCAGCAGCCAAGACAGGGTGCCCACAGATACGCAGTATTTT.

This clonotype was found a few times. The chain couples TRBV12-3 or TRBV12-4 to TRBJ1-1, with D maybe TRBD1 (5 bases). Trimming removed 5 bases from V and 3 bases from J, with 10 bases in between. The CDR3 consists of 13 residues. CDR3 sequence: CASSKRGYTEAFF. The CDR3 nucleotides are TGTGCCAGCAGTAAAAGGGGTTACACTGAAGCTTTCTTT.

The chain is built from TRBV4-1 and TRBJ2-7, with D tentatively TRBD2 (5 bases). The V gene lost 0 bases and the J gene lost 0 bases, with 18 bases spanning the gap. Germline V lookup: CDR1 MGHRA, CDR2 YSYEKL. This CDR3 is built from 18 residues. The CDR3 nucleotides read TGCGCCAGCAGCCAAGATCGTATCAGAGAGGGTCTCTCCTACGAGCAGTACTTC. As protein: CASSQDRIREGLSYEQYF.

The chain joins TRBV5-1 to TRBJ2-7; D tentatively fits TRBD1 or TRBD2 (5 bases each). This CDR3 is built from 14 residues. Germline assignment: CDR1 SGHRS and CDR2 YFSETQ. Trimming stripped 1 base from V and 3 bases from J, with 11 bases between. CDR3: CASSLSGGDYEQYV. The CDR3 bases are TGCGCCAGCAGCTTGAGTGGGGGTGACTACGAGCAGTACGTC.

The chain couples TRBV4-3 to TRBJ1-1; 7 bases map to TRBD1. Trimming removed 4 bases from V and 3 bases from J; junction bases left unmatched: 8. This CDR3 is built from 15 residues. Germline lookup yields CDR1 LGHNA and CDR2 YSLEER. This CDR3 is CASSPFRRGYTEAFF. CDR3 DNA: TGCGCCAGCAGCCCGTTCCGCAGGGGGTACACTGAAGCTTTCTTT.

This clonotype was observed a handful of times. V gene TRBV5-1 combines with J gene TRBJ2-2, with D possibly being TRBD2 (7 bases). The CDR3 extends over 16 amino acids. Trimming left V 4 bases short and J 3 bases short, with 16 bases between. Germline lookup yields CDR1 SGHRS and CDR2 YFSETQ. The CDR3 is CASSPGGHLDTGELFF. CDR3 sequence (DNA): TGCGCCAGCAGCCCGGGGGGACACCTAGACACCGGGGAGCTGTTTTTT. The full variable domain, rest sourced from reference TRBV5-1 and TRBJ2-2, is KAGVTQTPRYLIKTRGQQVTLSCSPISGHRSVSWYQQTPGQGLQFLFEYFSETQRNKGNFPGRFSGRQFSNSRSEMNVSTLELGDSALYLCASSPGGHLDTGELFFGEGSRLTVL.

The rearrangement uses TRBV7-2 and TRBJ1-1; D possibly corresponds to TRBD1 (5 bases). Trimming removed 3 bases at V and 7 bases at J, with 12 bases between. The CDR3 is made up of 13 amino acids. Germline V gives CDR1 SGHTA, CDR2 FQGNSA. The CDR3 DNA follows: TGTGCCAGCAGCTTGAAGAGGGGCCGTGAAGCTTTCTTT. Residues: CASSLKRGREAFF.